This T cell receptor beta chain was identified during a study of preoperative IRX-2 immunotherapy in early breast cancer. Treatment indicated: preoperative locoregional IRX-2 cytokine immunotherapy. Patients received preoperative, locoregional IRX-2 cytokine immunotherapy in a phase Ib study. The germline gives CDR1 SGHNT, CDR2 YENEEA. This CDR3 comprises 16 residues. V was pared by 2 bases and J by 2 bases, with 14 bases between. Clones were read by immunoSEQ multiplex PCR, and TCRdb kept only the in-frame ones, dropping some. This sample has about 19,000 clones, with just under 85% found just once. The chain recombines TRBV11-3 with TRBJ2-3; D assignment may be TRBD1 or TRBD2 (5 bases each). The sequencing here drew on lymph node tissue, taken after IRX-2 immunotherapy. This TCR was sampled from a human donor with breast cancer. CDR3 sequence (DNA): TGTGCCAGCAGCTTATCGAGGGGTTCCCCCACAGATACGCAGTATTTT. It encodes CASSLSRGSPTDTQYF.